The TCR beta chain described here comes from a study of blood T cell repertoires in COVID-19. Under the authors' procedure: Amplification of reference gene primers was used by the study to estimate nucleated cell counts. Clones were sequenced by immunoSEQ multiplex PCR, and TCRdb holds only the in-frame ones, with some missing. V and J calls plus clone size are reproduced from that table; the DNA served to infer D and trimming. The table records some 300,000 clones, 89% of them present only once. V was pared by 3 bases and J by 2 bases, with 12 bases between. This CDR3 is 15 amino acids long. The germline V gene has CDR1 LNHDA and CDR2 SQIVND (reference sequence). Across 24 US areas, participants ranged in age from about 18 to 90 years. Cohort 3 donors counted as recovered after two negative PCRs, clearance, or resolved symptoms.

This chain uses TRBV19 with TRBJ2-3; D is uncertain. Specimen: PBMCs or T cells enriched from blood (not recorded which). This sequence originates from a woman in her thirties or forties who had recovered from COVID-19. The CDR3, as DNA: TGTGCCAGTAGTATGAAGAGGAGCCCCACAGATACGCAGTATTTT. It is translated as CASSMKRSPTDTQYF.